This T cell receptor beta chain derives from a study of Ad26.COV2.S vaccination and SARS-CoV-2 variants. Study findings and constraints: Breadth and depth estimates from TCRs may understate total T cell responses. While placebo recipients had lower spike-specific TCR breadth, vaccine recipients had more.

The CDR3 consists of 15 residues. From germline, CDR1 is LNHDA and CDR2 SQIVND (reference sequence). V shed 3 bases and J shed 4 bases, with 15 bases lying between them. Treatment described: around 19 received Ad26.COV2.S at low or high dose, single or two shots; about 5 received placebo; per-sample allocation not given. Sampling occurred on day 63 after the first vaccine or placebo injection. Ad26.COV2.S expressed prefusion-stabilized spike from the original Wuhan strain. Concerning this clone itself: Its target is unknown.

Sequencing was performed with immunoSEQ multiplex PCR; in TCRdb, only in-frame clones are kept and a portion is missing. The sample consists of about 350,000 clones, 86% of them appearing once. Sample: peripheral blood, taken in a trial of Ad26.COV2.S vaccine versus placebo. The rearrangement links TRBV19 to TRBJ2-5, with TRBD1 as a possible D gene (5 bases). The sequence was collected from a person between 18 and 65 years old who received the Ad26.COV2.S COVID-19 vaccine or a placebo. The DNA of the CDR3 is TGTGCCAGTAGTATCGGGCCGCTAAGGGGAGAGACCCAGTACTTC. This translates into CASSIGPLRGETQYF.